This TCR beta chain was found in a study of blood T cell repertoires in COVID-19. Looking at the study overall: Donors in the United States, Italy and Spain gave samples during acute or convalescent COVID-19.

The CDR3 has 14 amino acids. Trimming removed 6 bases from V and 4 bases from J; junction bases left unmatched: 7. The germline gives CDR1 SEHNR, CDR2 FQNEAQ (reference sequence). In the study's own analysis: Cell counts per sample came from amplifying reference gene primers. TCRdb's copy holds only in-frame clones and misses some; the assay was immunoSEQ multiplex PCR. V and J calls and clone size come straight from that table; D and trimming were deduced from the DNA. Of about 98,000 clones in the sample, nearly 90% were seen once. V usage is TRBV7-9 and J usage is TRBJ1-1; TRBD1 aligns across 8 bases. This TCR was recovered from a man between 65 and 80 years old with acute or convalescent COVID-19. Sample: peripheral blood. CDR3 in amino acids: CASRPTGASTEAFF. The DNA of the CDR3 is TGTGCCAGCAGACCGACAGGGGCGAGCACTGAAGCTTTCTTT.